What follows describes a single T cell receptor beta chain. As yet, its antigen is unknown. The source of the sample is a study of cytomegalovirus exposure and HLA in healthy donors. Study overall: Clustering assigned roughly 81% of the approximately 430 genotyped donors to the Caucasian-associated ancestry cluster. Study results and limitations: In all likelihood, a cluster of highly shared sequence variants was a sequencing artifact. Later analysis demonstrated an association between a missense DCLRE1C variant and TCR beta V- and J-gene trimming.

Vbeta (60) and Jbeta (13) primers were used in the PCR. Sequencing was performed with immunoSEQ multiplex PCR; in TCRdb, only in-frame clones are kept and a portion is missing. The data show about 130,000 clones, approximately 81% seen once. This CDR3 contains 13 residues. V shed 4 bases and J shed 3 bases, with 7 bases lying between them. Germline values: CDR1 MNHEY, CDR2 SMNVEV (reference sequence). At sampling all donors were nominally healthy, likely with unrecorded immune exposures. Sequenced material: PBMCs. The genes are TRBV27 and TRBJ1-5; a weak D match, TRBD1 (6 bases). The sequence came from a man aged 18 to 35 in good health and CMV-seronegative. CDR3 sequence: CASSSGANQPQHF. CDR3 nucleotide sequence: TGTGCCAGCAGTTCAGGGGCCAATCAGCCCCAGCATTTT.